The sequence of this TCR beta chain was determined in a study of T cell changes during pregnancy in multiple sclerosis. The ends were cut back, 1 base at V and 2 bases at J, with 9 bases in the middle. CDR1 is SGHTA and CDR2 is FQGTGA in the germline V gene. The CDR3 is 15 residues long. This table comes from immunoSEQ multiplex PCR, and its TCRdb copy is limited to in-frame clones, with some not included. The sample has 85,000 to 100,000 clones, approximately 90% seen once. The chain has TRBV7-3 and TRBJ2-1; D ambiguous. The TCR comes from a female donor with multiple sclerosis, enrolled in a pregnancy study. This sample comprised peripheral blood, obtained before pregnancy. As DNA, the CDR3 is TGTGCCAGCAGCTTAAGCGGATCCACCTACAATGAGCAGTTCTTC. This encodes CASSLSGSTYNEQFF.